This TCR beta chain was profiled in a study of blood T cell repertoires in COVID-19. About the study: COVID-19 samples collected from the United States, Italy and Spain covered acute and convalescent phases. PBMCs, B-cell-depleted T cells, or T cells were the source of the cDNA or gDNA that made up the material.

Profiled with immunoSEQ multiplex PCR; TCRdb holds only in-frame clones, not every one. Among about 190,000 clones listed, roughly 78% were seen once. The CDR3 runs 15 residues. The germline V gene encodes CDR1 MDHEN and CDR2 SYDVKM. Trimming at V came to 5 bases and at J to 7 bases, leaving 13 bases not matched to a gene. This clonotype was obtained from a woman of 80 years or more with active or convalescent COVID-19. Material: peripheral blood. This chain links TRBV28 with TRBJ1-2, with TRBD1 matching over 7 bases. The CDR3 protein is CASSPRTGPVGGYTF. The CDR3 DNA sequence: TGTGCCAGCAGTCCGCGGACAGGCCCCGTAGGTGGCTACACCTTC.